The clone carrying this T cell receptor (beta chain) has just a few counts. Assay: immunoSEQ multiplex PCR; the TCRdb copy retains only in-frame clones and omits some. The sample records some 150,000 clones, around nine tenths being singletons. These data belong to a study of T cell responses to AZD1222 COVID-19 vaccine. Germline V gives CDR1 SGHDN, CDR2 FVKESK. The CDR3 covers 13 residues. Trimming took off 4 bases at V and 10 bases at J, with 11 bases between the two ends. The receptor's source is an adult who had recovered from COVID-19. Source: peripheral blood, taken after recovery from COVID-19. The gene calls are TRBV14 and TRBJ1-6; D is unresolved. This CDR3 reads CASSLPGASPLHF. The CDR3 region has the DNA TGTGCCAGCAGCCTCCCGGGAGCCTCACCCCTCCACTTT.